This T cell receptor (beta chain) was identified in a study of blood T cell repertoires in COVID-19. Study summary: There were acute and convalescent COVID-19 samples, and they came from the United States, Italy and Spain. PBMCs, B-cell-depleted T cells, or T cells were the source of the cDNA or gDNA that made up the material.

Profiled with immunoSEQ multiplex PCR; TCRdb holds only in-frame clones, not every one. The sample lists approximately 490,000 clones, around 90% occurring once. The age range of participants was 18 to 89 years, with residence in about 25 US areas. Participants' own reports of clinical history determined their cohort assignment. V trimming: 4 bases; J trimming: 1 base; junction bases outside the gene matches: 4. Germline V lookup: CDR1 KGHSH, CDR2 LQKENI. This CDR3 has 15 residues. The gene calls are TRBV18 and TRBJ1-5, with TRBD1 matching 7 bases. The source material was PBMCs or T cells enriched from blood (not recorded which). This sequence was found in a woman aged 18-29 years who had recovered from COVID-19. The CDR3 region has the DNA TGTGCCAGCTCACAGGGGGCAGGGAGCAATCAGCCCCAGCATTTT. This translates into CASSQGAGSNQPQHF.